A single sample is the source of the 30 T cell receptor beta chains below, sequenced in a study of beta chain features in type 1 diabetes. General observations from the study: TCRB CDR3s were moderately but significantly shorter in Type 1 diabetes patients in all four CD4+ subsets.

All of the isolated RNA was reverse transcribed, so expressed TCRB transcripts were sequenced. Sequenced by immunoSEQ multiplex PCR; TCRdb stores in-frame clones only, minus some. Among 150,000 or so clones listed, 6.5% to 8.5% were seen once. These receptors have no identified antigens. The sample consisted of central memory CD4+ T cells from blood. The receptor source for this set is a woman under 30 with type 1 diabetes.

This rearrangement joins TRBV9 to TRBJ2-3; D ambiguous. Trimming cost V 0 bases and J 2 bases, with 13 bases left between them. Germline values: CDR1 SGDLS, CDR2 YYNGEE. This CDR3 contains 16 residues. In nucleotides, the CDR3 is TGTGCCAGCAGCGTAGGCCGAGCGATGAACACAGATACGCAGTATTTT. Its protein product is CASSVGRAMNTDTQYF.

This sequence joins TRBV6-6 and TRBJ2-7; TRBD1 matches 7 bases. The CDR3 totals 12 residues. CDR1 is MNHNY, CDR2 SVGAGI, per germline (reference sequence). After removal of 7 bases from V and 3 bases from J, the junction contained 3 bases not matched to a gene. The CDR3: CASTGTDYEQYF. CDR3 nucleotides: TGTGCCAGCACTGGGACAGACTACGAGCAGTACTTC.

The CDR3: CASRRGQVSYEQYF. CDR3 DNA: TGTGCCAGCAGACGGGGACAGGTCTCCTACGAGCAGTACTTC. J is TRBJ2-7 and V is TRBV6-5; 8 nucleotides agree with TRBD1. The trim removed 6 bases at V and 0 bases at J, leaving 4 bases unmatched. CDR1 is MNHEY and CDR2 is SVGAGI in the germline V gene. There are 14 residues in the CDR3.

The genes are TRBV10-3 and TRBJ2-5, with 12 bases identical to TRBD2. The assigned J gene may be wrong: the sequence end matches TRBJ2-7 better. Germline CDR1 ENHRY, CDR2 SYGVKD. This CDR3 spans 14 amino acids. CDR3 sequence: CAIRPTSGGYEQYF. DNA of the CDR3: TGTGCCATCAGACCGACTAGCGGGGGCTACGAGCAGTACTTC.

This clone has more than one count but fewer than ten. The CDR3 coding sequence is TGTGCCATCAGTGAGTTGGGGGCCATGGAGCAGTACTTC. It codes for CAISELGAMEQYF. The genes are TRBV10-3 and TRBJ2-7; tentatively, D is TRBD1 (6 bases). Deletions cut 1 base from V and 7 bases from J, with 11 bases between. This CDR3 region has 13 residues. Germline loops: CDR1 ENHRY, CDR2 SYGVKD.

This clone turned up a few times. This chain uses TRBV7-2 with TRBJ2-7, with 9 bases matching TRBD1. The junction had 8 bases not matched to a gene; V was cut back by 11 bases and J by 3 bases. The CDR3 spans 13 residues. Germline V gene lookup returns CDR1 SGHTA and CDR2 FQGNSA. The CDR3 DNA reads TGTGCCGCTTCATCGGGACAGGGCTACGAGCAGTACTTC. Encoded protein: CAASSGQGYEQYF. Based on the CDR3 plus reference TRBV7-2 and TRBJ2-7, the full variable domain is GAGVSQSPSNKVTEKGKDVELRCDPISGHTALYWYRQSLGQGLEFLIYFQGNSAPDKSGLPSDRFSAERTGGSVSTLTIQRTQQEDSAVYLCAASSGQGYEQYFGPGTRLTVT.

In its sample, this clone was seen many times. The rearrangement links TRBV27 to TRBJ2-1; the match to TRBD2 covers 14 bases. V lost 5 bases to trimming and J lost 9 bases; unmatched junction nucleotides: 6. The germline CDR1 and CDR2 sequences are MNHEY and SMNVEV (reference sequence). This CDR3 region has 15 residues. The CDR3 is CASSPRLAGGSEQFF. The CDR3 nucleotides are TGTGCCAGCAGTCCCCGACTAGCGGGAGGGTCTGAGCAGTTCTTC.

The chain links TRBV18 to TRBJ1-6; 7 bases map to TRBD1. The CDR3 runs to 15 residues. Germline V gives CDR1 KGHSH, CDR2 LQKENI. V lost 4 bases to trimming and J lost 6 bases; unmatched junction nucleotides: 6. The DNA of the CDR3 is TGTGCCAGCTCACTTGACAGGGTGCCTAATTCACCCCTCCACTTT. It codes for CASSLDRVPNSPLHF.

This clone showed up just a few times. The chain employs TRBV27 and TRBJ2-3; tentatively, D is TRBD2 (6 bases). The germline CDR1 and CDR2 sequences are MNHEY and SMNVEV (reference sequence). Trimming cost V 9 bases and J 2 bases, with 18 bases left between them. CDR3 length equals 15 residues. DNA of the CDR3: TGTGCCAGTGGGGGGATTGGCGAGTCCACAGATACGCAGTATTTT. Protein product: CASGGIGESTDTQYF.

This clone was seen only a few times. This chain uses TRBV18 with TRBJ2-5; TRBD2 matches at 10 bases. Germline CDR1 is KGHSH and CDR2 is LQKENI. With V trimmed by 2 bases and J by 1 base, 10 bases remained unmatched. The CDR3 covers 18 residues. CDR3 loop: CASSPFMTSGSTQETQYF. CDR3 DNA sequence: TGTGCCAGCTCACCATTCATGACTAGCGGGTCCACCCAAGAGACCCAGTACTTC.

This chain links TRBV7-9 with TRBJ2-7, with a weak D call TRBD1 (6 bases). Germline CDR1 and CDR2: SEHNR and FQNEAQ (reference sequence). Trimming stripped 4 bases from V and 6 bases from J, with 19 bases between. This CDR3 region has 15 residues. CDR3 protein: CASSSMDSSTLEQYF. CDR3 nucleotide sequence: TGTGCCAGCAGCTCCATGGACAGCTCTACGCTCGAGCAGTACTTC. The full variable domain, its missing parts supplied by reference TRBV7-9 and TRBJ2-7, is DTGVSQNPRHKITKRGQNVTFRCDPISEHNRLYWYRQTLGQGPEFLTYFQNEAQLEKSRLLSDRFSAERPKGSFSTLEIQRTEQGDSAMYLCASSSMDSSTLEQYFGPGTRLTVT.

This chain links TRBV5-4 with TRBJ1-1; 7 bases are a match to TRBD1. The CDR3 has 14 amino acids. Germline V lookup: CDR1 SGHNT, CDR2 YYREEE (reference sequence). Trimming took 4 bases from V and 1 from J; bases not matched to a gene: 4. The DNA for the CDR3 is TGTGCCAGCAGCCGGACAGGCCCGAACACTGAAGCTTTCTTT. Its translation is CASSRTGPNTEAFF.

The CDR3 sequence: CASSLEGVGYTF. The CDR3 DNA reads TGTGCCAGCAGCTTAGAGGGGGTTGGCTACACCTTC. This chain joins TRBV7-9 and TRBJ1-2; maybe TRBD1 (6 bases). This CDR3 contains 12 residues. Looked up from germline, CDR1 is SEHNR and CDR2 is FQNEAQ (reference sequence). V lost 1 base to trimming and J lost 7 bases, with 7 bases between them.

This clone showed up many times. The chain carries TRBV9 and TRBJ1-2; D call uncertain. CDR1 SGDLS and CDR2 YYNGEE come from the germline V gene. CDR3 size: 14 residues. Trimming left V 0 bases short and J 5 bases short, with 11 bases between. The CDR3 here is CASSVAAGGYGYTF. CDR3 nucleotides: TGTGCCAGCAGCGTAGCGGCAGGAGGTTATGGCTACACCTTC.

The CDR3 is CAWSPGLAYEQYF. DNA of the CDR3: TGTGCCTGGAGCCCGGGACTAGCCTACGAGCAGTACTTC. The rearrangement uses TRBV30 and TRBJ2-7; 8 nucleotides agree with TRBD2. Germline V gene lookup returns CDR1 GTSNPN and CDR2 SVGIG (reference sequence). V was clipped by 3 bases and J by 2 bases; unmatched bases: 3. The CDR3 covers 13 residues.

The chain has TRBV28 and TRBJ2-7, with TRBD1 identical over 7 bases. This CDR3 spans 14 amino acids. CDR1 is MDHEN, CDR2 SYDVKM, per germline. V dropped 3 bases and J dropped 7; count of bases not matched to a gene: 9. The CDR3 loop is CASSLPSRGWEQYF. CDR3 coding DNA: TGTGCCAGCAGTTTGCCGTCCAGGGGGTGGGAGCAGTACTTC. Together with reference TRBV28 and TRBJ2-7, the CDR3 gives the full variable domain: DVKVTQSSRYLVKRTGEKVFLECVQDMDHENMFWYRQDPGLGLRLIYFSYDVKMKEKGDIPEGYSVSREKKERFSLILESASTNQTSMYLCASSLPSRGWEQYFGPGTRLTVT.

This clone was seen more than once but under ten times. The rearrangement uses TRBV14 and TRBJ2-3, with 8 bases aligning to TRBD2. The germline CDR1 and CDR2 sequences are SGHDN and FVKESK. V dropped 3 bases and J dropped 4; count of bases not matched to a gene: 9. This CDR3 has 16 amino acids. CDR3 nucleotide sequence: TGTGCCAGCAGCCAGGGAAGCGGGAGCCCTTCAGATACGCAGTATTTT. It yields the protein CASSQGSGSPSDTQYF.

The table lists this clone with many counts. The chain recombines TRBV7-9 with TRBJ2-1; a possible D gene is TRBD2 (7 bases). The CDR3 loop spans 15 amino acids. The V gene lost 2 bases and the J gene lost 3 bases, with 11 bases spanning the gap. CDR1 and CDR2 (germline): SEHNR, FQNEAQ (reference sequence). The CDR3 region has the DNA TGTGCCAGCAGCTTATGGGGAGGGGGCTACAATGAGCAGTTCTTC. This translates into CASSLWGGGYNEQFF.

This clone has more than one count but fewer than ten. The V gene is TRBV5-4, the J gene TRBJ2-6, with TRBD1 matching over 7 bases. J was trimmed by 1 base and V by 4 bases; bases with no gene match: 8. The germline gives CDR1 SGHNT, CDR2 YYREEE (reference sequence). CDR3 length: 17 amino acids. In DNA form, the CDR3 reads TGTGCCAGCAGCGTCCGGGACAGAGGGTCTGGGGCCAACGTCCTGACTTTC. Translated, it gives CASSVRDRGSGANVLTF.

This chain uses TRBV5-1 with TRBJ2-5; possible D gene TRBD1, 5 bases. This CDR3 is built from 15 residues. The V gene lost 4 bases and the J gene lost 7 bases, with 20 bases spanning the gap. Germline V gene data show CDR1 as SGHRS and CDR2 as YFSETQ. As DNA, the CDR3 is TGCGCCAGCAGCATGGTACAGGTTACCGGCGGGACCCAGTACTTC. This translates into CASSMVQVTGGTQYF.

The sample holds a few counts of this clone. This chain connects TRBV2 to TRBJ2-7; no definite D call. Trimming stripped 8 bases from V and 4 bases from J, with 9 bases between. CDR3 length equals 11 residues. The germline CDR1 and CDR2 sequences are SNHLY and FYNNEI. The CDR3, as DNA: TGTGCCAGCCAAGTCAGGTACGAGCAGTACTTC. As protein: CASQVRYEQYF.

This clone showed up just a few times. The genes are TRBV11-2 and TRBJ2-1; TRBD2 matches at 9 bases. V gave up 7 bases and J gave up 3 bases; unmatched junction bases: 4. The V gene's germline CDR1 is SGHAT and CDR2 FQNNGV. This CDR3 is built from 14 residues. CDR3 nucleotide sequence: TGTGCCAGCACTCTAGCGGGAAACTACAATGAGCAGTTCTTC. Translation gives CASTLAGNYNEQFF.

This clone was observed a handful of times. The gene calls are TRBV5-6 and TRBJ2-2; 8 bases are a match to TRBD2. The CDR3 sequence is 14 residues long. V was pared by 7 bases and J by 4 bases, with 6 bases of the junction left unmatched. Germline V gene lookup returns CDR1 SGHDT and CDR2 YYEEEE. Here the CDR3 reads CASGLAGRTGELFF. The CDR3 coding sequence is TGTGCCAGCGGGTTAGCGGGACGCACCGGGGAGCTGTTTTTT.

This clone was seen only a few times. The chain links TRBV7-2 to TRBJ2-1, with TRBD2 as a possible D gene (9 bases). The V end lost 7 bases, the J end lost 9 bases, and 19 bases lay between the germline ends. The V gene's germline CDR1 is SGHTA and CDR2 FQGNSA. The CDR3 sequence is 14 residues long. The CDR3 region is CASMLTSGQGEQFF. CDR3 coding DNA: TGTGCCAGCATGTTGACTAGCGGACAGGGTGAGCAGTTCTTC.

This chain connects TRBV14 to TRBJ2-1; 7 bases are a match to TRBD2. Germline V gene sequence: CDR1 SGHDN, CDR2 FVKESK. With V trimmed by 0 bases and J by 9 bases, 14 bases remained unmatched. CDR3 length: 17 amino acids. The CDR3 reads CASSQDRGGSWRAEQFF. Written as DNA, the CDR3 is TGTGCCAGCAGCCAAGATCGGGGCGGGAGTTGGCGTGCTGAGCAGTTCTTC.

Turning to this clone: The same CDR3 arises from other DNA sequences in this sample as well. The chain links TRBV7-2 to TRBJ2-5; D not resolved. CDR1 is SGHTA and CDR2 is FQGNSA in the germline V gene. The CDR3 contains 13 residues. V lost 3 bases to trimming and J lost 2 bases, with 7 bases between them. The CDR3 spells CASSFGGQETQYF. Here the CDR3 DNA reads TGTGCCAGCAGCTTTGGCGGACAAGAGACCCAGTACTTC.

V and J are TRBV11-2 and TRBJ2-1, with D unresolved. Germline values: CDR1 SGHAT, CDR2 FQNNGV. This CDR3 has 16 amino acids. With 1 base removed from V and 0 bases from J, the gap between germline ends came to 10 bases. The DNA of the CDR3 is TGTGCCAGCAGCTTAGCGGGTGTTAGCTCCTACAATGAGCAGTTCTTC. Encoded protein: CASSLAGVSSYNEQFF.

This clone was counted a few times. The genes are TRBV15 and TRBJ1-4; D is uncertain. The length of the CDR3 is 14 residues. Germline CDR1 and CDR2: LNHNV and YYDKDF (reference sequence). Trimming removed 0 bases at V and 5 bases at J, with 7 bases between. This CDR3 reads CATSRDVGNEKLFF. The DNA for the CDR3 is TGTGCCACCAGCAGAGATGTCGGGAATGAAAAACTGTTTTTT.

This chain links TRBV7-2 with TRBJ2-5, with 14 positions matching TRBD2. Germline V gives CDR1 SGHTA, CDR2 FQGNSA. This CDR3 region has 14 residues. The V gene end was trimmed by 5 bases and the J gene end by 6 bases; junction bases not matched to a gene: 2. This chain's CDR3 is CASSRTSGGKTQYF. CDR3 nucleotides: TGTGCCAGCAGCCGGACTAGCGGGGGGAAGACCCAGTACTTC.

This clone was observed a handful of times. J is TRBJ1-1 and V is TRBV5-1, with D tentatively TRBD1 (6 bases). CDR1 and CDR2 (germline): SGHRS, YFSETQ. The length of the CDR3 is 15 residues. V lost 0 bases, J lost 6 bases, and 15 bases lay in between. The CDR3 loop reads CASSLDGRGGAEAFF. As DNA, the CDR3 is TGCGCCAGCAGCTTGGATGGCAGGGGAGGGGCTGAAGCTTTCTTT.